This TCR beta chain was captured in a study of shared clonotypes between healthy human individuals. Study-wide results and caveats: Represented genetic and exposure-history diversity was restricted by having few donors. Non-shared clonotypes had lower generation probabilities than those shared by all four donors.

Assay used: immunoSEQ multiplex PCR; TCRdb lists only in-frame clones, some missing. The repertoire holds 400,000 or so clones, with 90% to 97% as singletons. This CDR3 contains 17 residues. With 4 bases removed from V and 2 bases from J, the gap between germline ends came to 21 bases. In germline, CDR1 is MGHRA, CDR2 YSYEKL. Nashville, Tennessee was home to all donors, who were Caucasian adults. CD8 memory comprised CD45RO+ plus CCR7-negative CD45RA+ TemRA cells. As regards this clone: Its cognate antigen is unknown.

This sequence originates from a man younger than 45 in good health. This chain joins TRBV4-1 and TRBJ2-7, with a weak D call TRBD2 (6 bases). The source material was memory CD8+ T cells sorted from blood. Described subset: CD45RO+ cells pooled with CCR7-negative TemRA cells. The CDR3 nucleotides read TGCGCCAGCAGCCGCAAAACGCGGGATATACCACCCTACGAGCAGTACTTC. Its translation is CASSRKTRDIPPYEQYF.